The next 25 T cell receptor beta chains were all read from a single sample in a study of blood T cell repertoires in COVID-19. This table comes from immunoSEQ multiplex PCR, and its TCRdb copy is limited to in-frame clones, with some not included. Of over 200,000 clones listed, roughly four fifths were seen once; the top ten hold 1.8%. The sequencing input was PBMCs or T cells enriched from blood (not recorded which). Source of these receptors: a man aged 60 to 75 who had recovered from COVID-19.

This sequence joins TRBV6-2 or TRBV6-3 and TRBJ1-5, with 9 bases that match TRBD1. The CDR3 contains 18 residues. J was trimmed by 2 bases and V by 5 bases; bases with no gene match: 13. Germline CDR1 is MNHEY and CDR2 is SVGEGT. CDR3 nucleotides: TGTGCCAGCAGTCTCGGACAGGGGAAAGGAGGAGGCAATCAGCCCCAGCATTTT. Residues: CASSLGQGKGGGNQPQHF.

Note on this clone: Within the sample, other DNA sequences also encode this same CDR3. The chain employs TRBV7-3 and TRBJ2-7; TRBD2 is a possible D gene (6 bases). CDR1 and CDR2 (germline): SGHTA, FQGTGA. The CDR3 contains 13 residues. V lost 5 bases, J lost 6 bases, and 14 bases lay in between. CDR3 protein: CASSPTPGGEQYF. The CDR3 coding sequence is TGTGCCAGCAGCCCTACCCCCGGGGGCGAGCAGTACTTC.

The rearrangement uses TRBV9 and TRBJ2-2; no firm D call. The ends were cut back, 0 bases at V and 3 bases at J, with 9 bases in the middle. This CDR3 spans 15 amino acids. Germline loops: CDR1 SGDLS, CDR2 YYNGEE. CDR3 in amino acids: CASSVGGYYTGELFF. CDR3 bases: TGTGCCAGCAGCGTAGGAGGTTACTACACCGGGGAGCTGTTTTTT.

The chain uses TRBV6-4 and TRBJ2-3; weak D call: TRBD1 (6 bases). With 3 bases removed from V and 1 base from J, the gap between germline ends came to 17 bases. Germline V gene lookup returns CDR1 MRHNA and CDR2 SNTAGT. The CDR3 covers 17 residues. The CDR3 here is CASSEGVGGRGTDTQYF. DNA of the CDR3: TGTGCCAGCAGTGAAGGGGTTGGGGGCCGGGGCACAGATACGCAGTATTTT.

The gene calls are TRBV27 and TRBJ2-7; no firm D call. CDR3 length equals 15 residues. CDR1 MNHEY and CDR2 SMNVEV come from the germline V gene (reference sequence). Trimming shortened V by 1 base and J by 3 bases, and 13 bases separated the two germline ends. The CDR3 DNA follows: TGTGCCAGCAGTTTATTGTTTGGCCCCCGCTACGAGCAGTACTTC. Its protein is CASSLLFGPRYEQYF.

The chain links TRBV6-2 or TRBV6-3 to TRBJ1-2, with a tentative D call TRBD1 (5 bases). CDR1 and CDR2 from the germline V gene are MNHEY and SVGEGT. V gave up 3 bases and J gave up 4 bases, with 12 bases separating them. The CDR3 is 14 residues long. In DNA, the CDR3 is TGTGCCAGCAGTTATAGGGGTCCGACCTATGGCTACACCTTC. It is translated as CASSYRGPTYGYTF.

The V and J genes are TRBV18 and TRBJ2-2, with 8 bases fitting TRBD1. The trim removed 4 bases at V and 2 bases at J, leaving 6 bases unmatched. CDR3 length: 16 amino acids. From germline, CDR1 is KGHSH and CDR2 LQKENI. CDR3 in DNA: TGTGCCAGCTCACAACACGGGACAGGCAACACCGGGGAGCTGTTTTTT. It specifies CASSQHGTGNTGELFF.

The J gene is TRBJ2-1, the V gene TRBV10-3; 10 nucleotides align to TRBD2. The CDR3 consists of 16 residues. V was pared by 5 bases and J by 4 bases, with 8 bases of the junction left unmatched. Germline assignment: CDR1 ENHRY and CDR2 SYGVKD. Here the CDR3 reads CAISKSGGAAYNEQFF. Written as DNA, the CDR3 is TGTGCCATCAGTAAAAGCGGGGGGGCCGCGTACAATGAGCAGTTCTTC.

This clone was seen only a few times. The chain carries TRBV18 and TRBJ1-1; unclear D gene. This CDR3 region has 14 residues. Germline-derived CDR1 and CDR2 are KGHSH and LQKENI. V lost 4 bases and J lost 5, with 14 bases in between. CDR3 protein: CASSRAGGMTEAFF. The DNA for the CDR3 is TGTGCCAGCTCACGGGCAGGTGGAATGACTGAAGCTTTCTTT.

This sequence joins TRBV24-1 and TRBJ2-3; 9 bases are shared with TRBD2. This CDR3 region has 19 residues. CDR1 is KGHDR and CDR2 is SFDVKD in the germline V gene. Unmatched junction bases numbered 19, after V lost 1 base and J lost 9 bases. CDR3 in amino acids: CATSDLGGSGGPGVSTQYF. The CDR3 DNA reads as TGTGCCACCAGTGATTTAGGGGGTAGCGGGGGCCCCGGGGTGAGCACGCAGTATTTT.

This chain uses TRBV19 with TRBJ2-7, with D tentatively TRBD2 (5 bases). Germline CDR1 and CDR2: LNHDA and SQIVND (reference sequence). The length of the CDR3 is 13 residues. Trimming left V 4 bases short and J 3 bases short, with 10 bases between. The CDR3 DNA follows: TGTGCCAGTAGTAGGCAGGAGGACTACGAGCAGTACTTC. Its protein product is CASSRQEDYEQYF.

The rearrangement joins TRBV18 to TRBJ2-7; no firm D call. Trimming removed 1 base at V and 6 bases at J, with 10 bases between. CDR1 is KGHSH, CDR2 LQKENI, per germline. This CDR3 spans 13 amino acids. This CDR3 reads CASSPQTRLEQYF. CDR3 bases: TGTGCCAGCTCACCACAAACCAGGCTCGAGCAGTACTTC.

The V gene is TRBV7-8, the J gene TRBJ2-2, with 10 bases identical to TRBD1. The CDR3 sequence is 16 residues long. Germline CDR1 SGHVS, CDR2 FQNEAQ. J lost 4 bases, V lost 2 bases, and 4 bases had no gene match. The CDR3 coding sequence is TGTGCCAGCAGCTTACAGACAGGGGGCATCACCGGGGAGCTGTTTTTT. Translated, it gives CASSLQTGGITGELFF.

The rearrangement links TRBV11-2 to TRBJ2-7, with TRBD1 identical over 7 bases. J gave up 3 bases and V 5 bases, and 7 bases lay outside the gene matches. Germline V gene lookup returns CDR1 SGHAT and CDR2 FQNNGV. The CDR3 is made up of 14 amino acids. CDR3 in amino acids: CASSRDRGNYEQYF. Here the CDR3 DNA reads TGTGCCAGCAGCAGGGACAGAGGCAACTACGAGCAGTACTTC.

The V call is TRBV7-2, the J call TRBJ1-1; 11 bases line up with TRBD1. This CDR3 is built from 14 residues. CDR1 is SGHTA and CDR2 is FQGNSA in the germline V gene. With V trimmed by 7 bases and J by 2 bases, 3 bases remained unmatched. The CDR3 loop reads CASIRTGGNTEAFF. The CDR3 coding sequence is TGTGCCAGCATCCGGACAGGGGGCAACACTGAAGCTTTCTTT. Supplemented by reference TRBV7-2 and TRBJ1-1, the full variable domain reads GAGVSQSPSNKVTEKGKDVELRCDPISGHTALYWYRQSLGQGLEFLIYFQGNSAPDKSGLPSDRFSAERTGGSVSTLTIQRTQQEDSAVYLCASIRTGGNTEAFFGQGTRLTVV.

The rearrangement uses TRBV18 and TRBJ1-4; 8 bases are a match to TRBD1. V shed 5 bases and J 0 bases; nucleotides not matched to a gene: 5. Per germline, CDR1 KGHSH and CDR2 LQKENI. This CDR3 has 16 residues. The CDR3 sequence: CASSKGQAATNEKLFF. The CDR3 DNA reads TGTGCCAGCTCAAAGGGACAGGCGGCAACTAATGAAAAACTGTTTTTT.

This chain joins TRBV6-2 or TRBV6-3 and TRBJ1-6, with 7 bases aligning to TRBD1. The V segment lost 5 bases and the J segment 9 bases; nucleotides outside the gene matches: 10. The germline V gene has CDR1 MNHEY and CDR2 SVGEGT. CDR3 size: 15 residues. CDR3 amino acids: CASSTYRDSVSPLHF. As DNA, the CDR3 is TGTGCCAGCAGTACCTACCGGGACAGTGTTTCACCCCTCCACTTT.

In this sample, this clone turned up once. The chain combines TRBV24-1 with TRBJ1-5; no clear D gene. Deletions cut 3 bases from V and 6 bases from J, with 11 bases between. In germline, CDR1 is KGHDR, CDR2 SFDVKD. The CDR3 length is 14 residues. CDR3 protein: CATSDIDTAQPQHF. CDR3 bases: TGTGCCACCAGTGATATAGACACGGCTCAGCCCCAGCATTTT.

V and J are TRBV6-2 or TRBV6-3 and TRBJ2-7; 9 bases map to TRBD2. This CDR3 has 16 residues. V shed 2 bases, J shed 3 bases, and the junction held 8 bases outside the gene matches. Germline CDR1 is MNHEY and CDR2 is SVGEGT. The CDR3 spells CASSYDAGGYNYEQYF. The CDR3, as DNA: TGTGCCAGCAGTTACGATGCGGGGGGGTACAACTACGAGCAGTACTTC.

V usage is TRBV19 and J usage is TRBJ2-1, with TRBD2 as a possible D gene (6 bases). This CDR3 has 15 amino acids. V was cut by 0 bases and J by 5 bases, with 11 bases left in between. Germline values: CDR1 LNHDA, CDR2 SQIVND (reference sequence). The CDR3 here is CASSIEPSVDNEQFF. The CDR3 DNA is TGTGCCAGTAGTATAGAGCCTAGCGTGGACAATGAGCAGTTCTTC. Supplemented by reference TRBV19 and TRBJ2-1, the full variable domain reads DGGITQSPKYLFRKEGQNVTLSCEQNLNHDAMYWYRQDPGQGLRLIYYSQIVNDFQKGDIAEGYSVSREKKESFPLTVTSAQKNPTAFYLCASSIEPSVDNEQFFGPGTRLTVL.

The chain has TRBV6-5 and TRBJ1-5; the D is unclear. This CDR3 has 13 amino acids. In germline, CDR1 is MNHEY, CDR2 SVGAGI. Trimming took off 2 bases at V and 6 bases at J, with 8 bases between the two ends. For the CDR3, the DNA is TGTGCCAGCAGTTACCAGTATGGTCAGCCCCAGCATTTT. As protein: CASSYQYGQPQHF.

This chain uses TRBV10-3 with TRBJ1-2; D gene uncertain. CDR1 is ENHRY, CDR2 SYGVKD, per germline. The V gene lost 7 bases and the J gene lost 4 bases, with 31 bases spanning the gap. The CDR3 loop spans 19 amino acids. The CDR3 bases are TGTGCCATCACCGCGGGCGGATCCTTCCCCGACTTATTCTCCTATGGCTACACCTTC. Protein sequence: CAITAGGSFPDLFSYGYTF.

The chain links TRBV6-5 to TRBJ1-6; 9 bases are shared with TRBD1. Germline V gene data show CDR1 as MNHEY and CDR2 as SVGAGI. V lost 1 base and J lost 8; bases outside the gene matches: 6. This CDR3 has 16 residues. In nucleotides, the CDR3 is TGTGCCAGCAGTTACTTTGTTGACAGGGGGGATTCACCCCTCCACTTT. This sequence encodes CASSYFVDRGDSPLHF.

The chain carries TRBV5-1 and TRBJ1-1; D call uncertain. This CDR3 has 14 amino acids. Germline CDR1 SGHRS, CDR2 YFSETQ. The V end was cut by 1 base, the J end by 1 base, with 8 bases between. The CDR3 loop is CASSLLSQNTEAFF. CDR3 nucleotides: TGCGCCAGCAGCTTGTTGTCACAGAACACTGAAGCTTTCTTT.

The chain links TRBV5-1 to TRBJ2-1; D may be TRBD2 (5 bases). Germline lookup yields CDR1 SGHRS and CDR2 YFSETQ. Trimming left V 5 bases short and J 8 bases short, with 20 bases between. CDR3 length: 15 residues. CDR3 sequence reads: CASSPIGVLVDEQFF. The CDR3 nucleotides are TGCGCCAGCAGTCCTATCGGGGTACTTGTGGATGAGCAGTTCTTC.